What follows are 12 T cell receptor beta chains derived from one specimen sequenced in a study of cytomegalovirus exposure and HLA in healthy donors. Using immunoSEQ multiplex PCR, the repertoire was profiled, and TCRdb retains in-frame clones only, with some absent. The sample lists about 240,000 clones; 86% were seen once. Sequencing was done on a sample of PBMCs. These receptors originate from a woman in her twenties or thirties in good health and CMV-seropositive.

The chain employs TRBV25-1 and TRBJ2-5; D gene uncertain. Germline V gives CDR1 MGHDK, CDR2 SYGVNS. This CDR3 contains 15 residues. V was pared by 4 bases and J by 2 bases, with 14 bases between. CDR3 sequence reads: CASSGSLGFQETQYF. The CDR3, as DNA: TGTGCCAGCAGTGGCAGCTTGGGCTTTCAAGAGACCCAGTACTTC.

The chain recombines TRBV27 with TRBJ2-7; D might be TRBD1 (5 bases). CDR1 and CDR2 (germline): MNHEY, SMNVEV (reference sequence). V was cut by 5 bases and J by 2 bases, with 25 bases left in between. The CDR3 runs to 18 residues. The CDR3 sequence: CASSPPGPIMMDTYEQYF. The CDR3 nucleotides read TGTGCCAGCAGTCCCCCGGGCCCAATAATGATGGACACCTACGAGCAGTACTTC.

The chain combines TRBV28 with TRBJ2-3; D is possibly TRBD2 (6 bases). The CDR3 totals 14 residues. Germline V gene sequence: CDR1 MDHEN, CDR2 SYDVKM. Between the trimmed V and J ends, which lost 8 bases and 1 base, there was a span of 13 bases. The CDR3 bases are TGTGCCAGCGAGGAGGGATCGCGCACAGATACGCAGTATTTT. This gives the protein CASEEGSRTDTQYF.

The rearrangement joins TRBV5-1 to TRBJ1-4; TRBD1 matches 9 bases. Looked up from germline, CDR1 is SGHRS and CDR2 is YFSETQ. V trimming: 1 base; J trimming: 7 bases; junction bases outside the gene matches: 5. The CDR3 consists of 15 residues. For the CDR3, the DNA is TGCGCCAGCAGCTTGTGGACAGGGGAAGGTGAAAAACTGTTTTTT. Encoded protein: CASSLWTGEGEKLFF. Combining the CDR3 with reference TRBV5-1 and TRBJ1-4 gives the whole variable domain KAGVTQTPRYLIKTRGQQVTLSCSPISGHRSVSWYQQTPGQGLQFLFEYFSETQRNKGNFPGRFSGRQFSNSRSEMNVSTLELGDSALYLCASSLWTGEGEKLFFGSGTQLSVL.

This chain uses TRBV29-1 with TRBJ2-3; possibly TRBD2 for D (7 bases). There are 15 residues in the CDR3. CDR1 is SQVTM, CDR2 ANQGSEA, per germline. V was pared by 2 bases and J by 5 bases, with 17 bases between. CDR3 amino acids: CSVEREGGLGDTQYF. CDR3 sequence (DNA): TGCAGCGTTGAACGTGAGGGGGGGTTAGGAGATACGCAGTATTTT.

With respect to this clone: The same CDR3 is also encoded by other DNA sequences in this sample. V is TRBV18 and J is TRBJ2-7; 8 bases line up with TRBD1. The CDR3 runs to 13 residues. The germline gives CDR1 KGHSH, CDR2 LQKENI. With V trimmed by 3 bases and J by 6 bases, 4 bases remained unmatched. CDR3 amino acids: CASSPDRVGEQYF. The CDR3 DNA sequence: TGTGCCAGCTCACCGGACAGGGTGGGCGAGCAGTACTTC.

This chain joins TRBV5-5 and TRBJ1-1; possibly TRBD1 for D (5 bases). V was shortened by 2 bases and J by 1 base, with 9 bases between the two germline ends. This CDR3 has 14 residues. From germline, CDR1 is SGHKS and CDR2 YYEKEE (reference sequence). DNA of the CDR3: TGTGCCAGCAGCTTAATCCAGGGGAACACTGAAGCTTTCTTT. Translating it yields CASSLIQGNTEAFF.

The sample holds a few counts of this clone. The CDR3 reads CASSLGDTDQPQHF. The CDR3 coding sequence is TGCGCCAGCAGCTTGGGGGACACAGATCAGCCCCAGCATTTT. This sequence joins TRBV5-1 and TRBJ1-5; tentative D call: TRBD1 (6 bases). Germline V gene sequence: CDR1 SGHRS, CDR2 YFSETQ. V dropped 0 bases and J dropped 5 bases, with 9 bases sitting between them. The CDR3 has 14 residues.

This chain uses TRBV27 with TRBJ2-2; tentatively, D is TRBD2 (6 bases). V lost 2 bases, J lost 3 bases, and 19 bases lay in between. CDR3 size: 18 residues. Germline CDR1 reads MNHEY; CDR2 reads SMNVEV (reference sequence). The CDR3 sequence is CASSLQGGTRGDTGELFF. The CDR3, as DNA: TGTGCCAGCAGTTTACAAGGCGGGACCCGAGGGGACACCGGGGAGCTGTTTTTT.

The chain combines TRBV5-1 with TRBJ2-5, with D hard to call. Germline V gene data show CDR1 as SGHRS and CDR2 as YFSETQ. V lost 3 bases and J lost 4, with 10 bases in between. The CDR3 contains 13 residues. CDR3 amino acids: CASSSLYGETQYF. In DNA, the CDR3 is TGCGCCAGCAGCTCTCTCTATGGAGAGACCCAGTACTTC.

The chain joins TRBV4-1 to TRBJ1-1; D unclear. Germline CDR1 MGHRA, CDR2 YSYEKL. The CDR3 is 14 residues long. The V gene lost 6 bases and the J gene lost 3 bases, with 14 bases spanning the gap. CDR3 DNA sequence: TGCGCCAGCAGTGAAGGCCCTGGGCACACTGAAGCTTTCTTT. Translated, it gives CASSEGPGHTEAFF.

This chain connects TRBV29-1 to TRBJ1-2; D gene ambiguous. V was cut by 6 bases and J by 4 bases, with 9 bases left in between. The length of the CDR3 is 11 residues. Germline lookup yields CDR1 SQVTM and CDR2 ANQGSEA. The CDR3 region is CSVGDIYGYTF. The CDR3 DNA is TGCAGCGTGGGAGACATCTATGGCTACACCTTC.